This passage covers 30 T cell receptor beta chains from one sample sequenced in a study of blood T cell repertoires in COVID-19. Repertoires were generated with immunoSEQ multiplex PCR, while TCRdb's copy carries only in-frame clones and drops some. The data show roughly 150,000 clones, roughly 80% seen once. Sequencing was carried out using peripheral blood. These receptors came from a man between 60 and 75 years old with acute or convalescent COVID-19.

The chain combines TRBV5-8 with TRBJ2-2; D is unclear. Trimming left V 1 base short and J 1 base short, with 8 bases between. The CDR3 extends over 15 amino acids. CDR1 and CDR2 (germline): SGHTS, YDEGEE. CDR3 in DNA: TGTGCCAGCAGCTTGCAGGTGGAGAACACCGGGGAGCTGTTTTTT. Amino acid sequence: CASSLQVENTGELFF.

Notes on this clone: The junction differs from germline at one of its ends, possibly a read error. CDR3 DNA sequence: TGTGCCAGCAGAAGCGGGACGATCGGATCACCCTTCCACTTT. Translating it yields CASRSGTIGSPFHF. This chain uses TRBV2 with TRBJ1-6; a weak D match, TRBD1 (5 bases). Germline V CDR1 and CDR2: SNHLY, FYNNEI. The CDR3 totals 14 residues.

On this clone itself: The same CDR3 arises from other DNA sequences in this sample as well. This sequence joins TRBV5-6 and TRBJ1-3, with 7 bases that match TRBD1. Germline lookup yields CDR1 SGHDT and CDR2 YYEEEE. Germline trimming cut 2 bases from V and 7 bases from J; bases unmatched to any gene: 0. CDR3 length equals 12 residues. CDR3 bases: TGTGCCAGCAGCTTACAGGGGAACACCATATATTTT. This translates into CASSLQGNTIYF.

CDR3 DNA sequence: TGCGCCAGCAGCTTGGAAGGGATAGAGAAGGCAGGGGCGAATTCACCCCTCCACTTT. This translates into CASSLEGIEKAGANSPLHF. This chain joins TRBV5-1 and TRBJ1-6, with D perhaps matching TRBD1 (6 bases). Trimming cost V 0 bases and J 7 bases, with 23 bases left between them. The CDR3 contains 19 residues. Looked up from germline, CDR1 is SGHRS and CDR2 is YFSETQ.

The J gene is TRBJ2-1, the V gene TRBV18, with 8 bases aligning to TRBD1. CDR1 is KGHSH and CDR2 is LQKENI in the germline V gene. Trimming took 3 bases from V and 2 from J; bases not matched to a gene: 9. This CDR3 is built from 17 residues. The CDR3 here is CASSPSRQGRTYNEQFF. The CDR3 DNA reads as TGTGCCAGCTCACCGAGTCGACAGGGGCGTACCTACAATGAGCAGTTCTTC.

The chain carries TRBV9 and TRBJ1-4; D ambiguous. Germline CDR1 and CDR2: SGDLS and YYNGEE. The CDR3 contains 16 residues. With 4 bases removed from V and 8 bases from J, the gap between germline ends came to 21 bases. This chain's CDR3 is CASSTSQDPRGEKLFF. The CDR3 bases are TGTGCCAGCAGCACATCCCAGGACCCCAGAGGGGAAAAACTGTTTTTT.

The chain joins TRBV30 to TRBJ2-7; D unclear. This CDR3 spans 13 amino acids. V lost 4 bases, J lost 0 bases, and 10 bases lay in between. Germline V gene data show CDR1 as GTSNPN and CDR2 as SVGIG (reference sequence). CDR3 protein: CAWKTRSSYEQYF. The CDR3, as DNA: TGTGCCTGGAAAACCCGGAGCTCCTACGAGCAGTACTTC.

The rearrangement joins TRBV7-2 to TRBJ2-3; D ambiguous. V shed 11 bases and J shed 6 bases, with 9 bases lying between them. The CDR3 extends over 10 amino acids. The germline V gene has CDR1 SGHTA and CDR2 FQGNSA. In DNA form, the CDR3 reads TGTGCCTCACTATCTGATACGCAGTATTTT. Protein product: CASLSDTQYF.

The CDR3 protein is CASSVALERGALGQFF. CDR3 bases: TGTGCCAGCAGCGTAGCTTTGGAGCGGGGGGCTCTGGGGCAGTTCTTC. The genes are TRBV9 and TRBJ2-1; 9 positions match TRBD2. With 0 bases clipped from V and 12 bases from J, the junction kept 13 bases outside the gene matches. Germline values: CDR1 SGDLS, CDR2 YYNGEE. There are 16 residues in the CDR3.

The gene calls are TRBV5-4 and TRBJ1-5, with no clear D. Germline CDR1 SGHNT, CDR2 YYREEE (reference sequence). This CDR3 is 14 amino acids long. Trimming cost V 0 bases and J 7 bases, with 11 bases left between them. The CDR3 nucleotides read TGTGCCAGCAGCTTGGATCTGGGGAGCCAGCCCCAGCATTTT. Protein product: CASSLDLGSQPQHF.

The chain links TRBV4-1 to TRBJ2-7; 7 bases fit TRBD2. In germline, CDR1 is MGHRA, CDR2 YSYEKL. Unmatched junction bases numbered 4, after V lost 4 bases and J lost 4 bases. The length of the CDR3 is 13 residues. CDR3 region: CASSPGGGYEQYF. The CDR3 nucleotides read TGCGCCAGCAGCCCAGGCGGGGGTTACGAGCAGTACTTC.

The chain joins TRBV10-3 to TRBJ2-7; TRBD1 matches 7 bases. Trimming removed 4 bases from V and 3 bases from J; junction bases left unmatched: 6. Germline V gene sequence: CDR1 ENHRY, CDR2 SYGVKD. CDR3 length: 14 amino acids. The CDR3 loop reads CAISVGTALYEQYF. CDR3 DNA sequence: TGTGCCATCAGTGTCGGGACAGCACTCTACGAGCAGTACTTC.

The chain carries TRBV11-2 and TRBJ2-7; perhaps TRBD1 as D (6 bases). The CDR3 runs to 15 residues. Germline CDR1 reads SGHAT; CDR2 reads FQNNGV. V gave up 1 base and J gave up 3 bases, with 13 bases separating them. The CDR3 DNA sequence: TGTGCCAGCAGCTTAGGGGCAGGGGAGATCTACGAGCAGTACTTC. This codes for CASSLGAGEIYEQYF.

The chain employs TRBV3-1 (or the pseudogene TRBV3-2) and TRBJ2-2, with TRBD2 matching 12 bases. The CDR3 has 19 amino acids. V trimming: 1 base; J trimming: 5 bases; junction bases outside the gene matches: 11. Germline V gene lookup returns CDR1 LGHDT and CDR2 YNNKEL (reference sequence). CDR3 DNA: TGTGCCAGCAGCCAAGGGCGGACTAGCGGGGTTATCGGGACCGGGGAGCTGTTTTTT. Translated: CASSQGRTSGVIGTGELFF.

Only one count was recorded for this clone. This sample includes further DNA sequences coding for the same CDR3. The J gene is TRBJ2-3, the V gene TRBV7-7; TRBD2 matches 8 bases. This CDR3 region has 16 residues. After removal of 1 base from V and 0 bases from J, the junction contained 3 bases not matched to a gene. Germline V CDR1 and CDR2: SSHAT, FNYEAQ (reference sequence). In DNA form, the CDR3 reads TGTGCCAGCAGCTTAGGGCGGGGGGCAAGCACAGATACGCAGTATTTT. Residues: CASSLGRGASTDTQYF.

CDR3 in amino acids: CASSPAGKWVNTEAFF. CDR3 in DNA: TGTGCCAGTAGTCCGGCAGGGAAATGGGTGAACACTGAAGCTTTCTTT. This rearrangement joins TRBV19 to TRBJ1-1; a weak D match, TRBD1 (5 bases). The CDR3 is 16 residues long. V was pared by 5 bases and J by 0 bases, with 16 bases between. CDR1 is LNHDA, CDR2 SQIVND, per germline (reference sequence).

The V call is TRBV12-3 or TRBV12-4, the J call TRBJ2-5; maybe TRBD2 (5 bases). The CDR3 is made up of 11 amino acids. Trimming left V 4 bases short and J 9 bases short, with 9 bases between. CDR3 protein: CASSYERAQYF. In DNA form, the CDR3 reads TGTGCCAGCAGTTACGAGAGGGCCCAGTACTTC.

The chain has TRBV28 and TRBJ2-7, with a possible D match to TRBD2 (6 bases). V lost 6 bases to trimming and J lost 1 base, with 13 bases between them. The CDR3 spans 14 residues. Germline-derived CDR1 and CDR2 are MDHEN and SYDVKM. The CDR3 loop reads CASRPGDGSYEQYF. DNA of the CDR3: TGTGCCAGCAGACCGGGGGACGGATCCTACGAGCAGTACTTC. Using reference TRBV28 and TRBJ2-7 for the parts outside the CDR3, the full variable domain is DVKVTQSSRYLVKRTGEKVFLECVQDMDHENMFWYRQDPGLGLRLIYFSYDVKMKEKGDIPEGYSVSREKKERFSLILESASTNQTSMYLCASRPGDGSYEQYFGPGTRLTVT.

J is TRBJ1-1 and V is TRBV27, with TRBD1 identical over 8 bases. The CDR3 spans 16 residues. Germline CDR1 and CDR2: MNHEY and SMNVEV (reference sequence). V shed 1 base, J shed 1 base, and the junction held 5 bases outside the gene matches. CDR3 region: CASSLWAGGTNTEAFF. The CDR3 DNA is TGTGCCAGCAGTTTATGGGCAGGGGGCACGAACACTGAAGCTTTCTTT.

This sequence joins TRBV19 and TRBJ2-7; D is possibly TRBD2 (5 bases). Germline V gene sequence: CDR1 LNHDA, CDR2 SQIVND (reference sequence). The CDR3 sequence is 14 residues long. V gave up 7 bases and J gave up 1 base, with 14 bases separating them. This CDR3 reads CASTNGRGSYEQYF. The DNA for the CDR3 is TGTGCCAGTACCAACGGACGGGGTTCCTACGAGCAGTACTTC.

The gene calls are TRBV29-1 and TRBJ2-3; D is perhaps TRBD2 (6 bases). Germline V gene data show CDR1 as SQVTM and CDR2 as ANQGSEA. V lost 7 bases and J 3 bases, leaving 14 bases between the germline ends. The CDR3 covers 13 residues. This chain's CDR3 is CSAYGGATDTQYF. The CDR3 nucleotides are TGCAGCGCCTACGGGGGAGCGACAGATACGCAGTATTTT.

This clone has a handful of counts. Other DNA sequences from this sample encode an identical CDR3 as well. The CDR3 sequence: CASNGQGYGYTF. The DNA for the CDR3 is TGTGCCAGCAATGGACAGGGCTATGGCTACACCTTC. V and J are TRBV12-3 or TRBV12-4 and TRBJ1-2; 8 nucleotides agree with TRBD1. The CDR3 has 12 residues. V gave up 7 bases and J gave up 4 bases; unmatched junction bases: 2.

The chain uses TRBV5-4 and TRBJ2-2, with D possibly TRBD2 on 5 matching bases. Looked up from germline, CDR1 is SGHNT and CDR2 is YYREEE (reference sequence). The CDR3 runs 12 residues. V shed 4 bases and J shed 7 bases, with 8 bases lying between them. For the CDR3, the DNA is TGTGCCAGCAGCCTAGGGAGCGGGGAGCTGTTTTTT. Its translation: CASSLGSGELFF.

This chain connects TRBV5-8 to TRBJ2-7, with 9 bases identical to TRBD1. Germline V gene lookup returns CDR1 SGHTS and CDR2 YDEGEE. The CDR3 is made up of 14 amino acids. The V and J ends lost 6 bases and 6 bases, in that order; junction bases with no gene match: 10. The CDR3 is CASTTGGAGFEQYF. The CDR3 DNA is TGTGCCAGCACAACAGGGGGCGCCGGGTTCGAGCAGTACTTC.

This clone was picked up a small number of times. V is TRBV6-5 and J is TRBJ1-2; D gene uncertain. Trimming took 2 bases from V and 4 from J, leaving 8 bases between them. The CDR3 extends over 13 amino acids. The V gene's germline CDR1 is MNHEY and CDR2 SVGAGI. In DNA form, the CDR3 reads TGTGCCAGCAGTTACGAGGGAAGCTATGGCTACACCTTC. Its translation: CASSYEGSYGYTF.

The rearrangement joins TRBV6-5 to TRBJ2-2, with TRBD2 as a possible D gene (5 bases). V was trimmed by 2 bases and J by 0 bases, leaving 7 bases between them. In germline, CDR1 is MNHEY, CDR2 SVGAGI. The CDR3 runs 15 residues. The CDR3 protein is CASSYTGTNTGELFF. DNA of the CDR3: TGTGCCAGCAGTTACACGGGGACGAACACCGGGGAGCTGTTTTTT.

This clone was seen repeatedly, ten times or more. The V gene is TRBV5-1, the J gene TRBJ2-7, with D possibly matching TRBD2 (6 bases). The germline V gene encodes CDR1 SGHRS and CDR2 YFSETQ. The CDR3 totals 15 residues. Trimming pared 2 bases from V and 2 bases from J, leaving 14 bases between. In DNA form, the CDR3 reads TGCGCCAGCAGCTTTGGGGGGACGGCAGCCTACGAGCAGTACTTC. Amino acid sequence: CASSFGGTAAYEQYF.

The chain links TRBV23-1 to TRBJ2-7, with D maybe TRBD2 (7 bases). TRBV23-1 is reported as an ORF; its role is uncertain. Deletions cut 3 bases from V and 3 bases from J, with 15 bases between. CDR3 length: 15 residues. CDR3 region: CASSQPRGAVYEQYF. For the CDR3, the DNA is TGCGCCAGCAGTCAGCCCCGGGGGGCTGTCTACGAGCAGTACTTC.

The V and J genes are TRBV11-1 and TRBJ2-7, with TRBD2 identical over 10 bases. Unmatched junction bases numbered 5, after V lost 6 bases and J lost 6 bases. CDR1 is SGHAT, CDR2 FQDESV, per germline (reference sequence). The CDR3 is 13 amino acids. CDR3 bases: TGTGCCAGCAGGGAGCGGGGGGGCCGCGAGCAGTACTTC. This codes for CASRERGGREQYF.

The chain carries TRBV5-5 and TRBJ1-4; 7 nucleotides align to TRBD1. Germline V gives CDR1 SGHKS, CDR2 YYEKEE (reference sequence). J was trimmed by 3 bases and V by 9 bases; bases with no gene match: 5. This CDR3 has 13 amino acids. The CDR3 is CATATGPNEKLFF. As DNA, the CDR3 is TGTGCCACTGCGACAGGGCCTAATGAAAAACTGTTTTTT.